These T cell receptor beta chains were read from a single sample in a study of cytomegalovirus exposure and HLA in healthy donors. Assay used: immunoSEQ multiplex PCR; TCRdb lists only in-frame clones, some missing. The sample shows 68,000 or so clones, roughly four fifths of them seen only once. The sequenced sample consisted of PBMCs. The receptors were sampled from a human donor in good health. Each CDR3 is given with its conserved first and last residue. The order of the fields is CDR3 DNA, CDR3 protein, V gene, D gene, clone size, J gene. The D gene is left open where the match is weak. A clone size is listed for some rows: how often the clone was seen (once, few, many), or a class if it is expanded.

TGCGCCAGCAGCCCTGGACAGCCCCCGTACGGCTACACCTTC	CASSPGQPPYGYTF	TRBV10-2	NA	NA	TRBJ1-2
TGTGCCAGCAGCTTTACAGGGGGACCCTACGAGCAGTACTTC	CASSFTGGPYEQYF	TRBV7-8	TRBD1	NA	TRBJ2-7
TGTGCCAGCAGCTTAGAGGTAGCCCATGAGCAGTTCTTC	CASSLEVAHEQFF	TRBV7-9	NA	NA	TRBJ2-1
TGTGCCAGCAGCACAGGGGATCTTAATGAAAAACTGTTTTTT	CASSTGDLNEKLFF	TRBV9	TRBD1	NA	TRBJ1-4
TGTGCCAGTAGTTCTCCACAGGGGCTGGGGCAGCCCCAGCATTTT	CASSSPQGLGQPQHF	TRBV19	TRBD1	few	TRBJ1-5
TGTGCCAGCAGCTCCCCGATTCGGGAAGACCGAGATACGCAGTATTTT	CASSSPIREDRDTQYF	TRBV7-9	NA	NA	TRBJ2-3
TGTGCCAGCAGTGCCCGACAGGGGAATGGACAGCCCCAGCATTTT	CASSARQGNGQPQHF	TRBV6-1	TRBD1	once	TRBJ1-5
TGCAGCGTTGTAGCAGGGGGCCACACTGAAGCTTTCTTT	CSVVAGGHTEAFF	TRBV29-1	TRBD1	NA	TRBJ1-1
TGTGCCAGCAGTTCCCGACTAGCGGGGAAAGAGACCCAGTACTTC	CASSSRLAGKETQYF	TRBV2	TRBD2	NA	TRBJ2-5
TGCGCCAGCAGCGGCGGGACTAGTAGGGATGAGCAGTTCTTC	CASSGGTSRDEQFF	TRBV5-1	TRBD2	few	TRBJ2-1
TGTGCCAGCAGCGATGGACTAGCGGGGGACGAGCAGTACTTC	CASSDGLAGDEQYF	TRBV9	TRBD2	NA	TRBJ2-7
TGTGCCAGTAGTCCGCAGGGTCAAGAGACCCAGTACTTC	CASSPQGQETQYF	TRBV19	NA	NA	TRBJ2-5
TGTGCCAGCAGTTCCAGGCTTAGTGGCTACCCCTTC	CASSSRLSGYPF	TRBV28	NA	NA	TRBJ1-2
TGTGCCATCGGACCCGGGAGCGGCGAGCAGTACTTC	CAIGPGSGEQYF	TRBV10-3	NA	NA	TRBJ2-7
TGCGCCAGCAGCACAACGGACAGGGCATCGGGGGAGCAGTACTTC	CASSTTDRASGEQYF	TRBV5-1	TRBD1	NA	TRBJ2-7
TGCGCCAGCAGCTTAAGTGGCCGGGGGGCGTTGGGCAATGAGCAGTTCTTC	CASSLSGRGALGNEQFF	TRBV5-1	NA	NA	TRBJ2-1